Detailed here is one T cell receptor (beta chain). The data were obtained in a study of T cells expressing NK-cell markers. Germline CDR1 reads SEHNR; CDR2 reads FQNEAQ (reference sequence). CDR3 size: 15 residues. TCRdb re-analyzed the 5' RACE reads; it lists each CDR3 protein once, without DNA. Here the sample table reports 200,000 to 300,000 distinct CDR3 sequences. The clonotype comes from a woman between 18 and 75 years old in good health. Sequencing was performed on blood T cells: a sorted CD56 or NKG2C T cell subset, CD4+ or CD8+ T cells, or bulk PBMC T cells (not recorded which). The chain employs TRBV7-9 and TRBJ1-1; without DNA, the TCRdb call of TRBD1 cannot be checked. The CDR3 is CASSPGRGENTEAFF.